The T cell receptor beta chain described here comes from a study of response to subunit inactivated influenza vaccine. V trimming: 6 bases; J trimming: 2 bases; junction bases outside the gene matches: 6. The CDR3 loop spans 14 amino acids. The germline V gene encodes CDR1 DFQATT and CDR2 SNEGSKA (reference sequence). Via MiXCR, TCRdb re-called the RT-PCR reads, giving one row per CDR3 protein. The sample records hundreds of thousands of distinct CDR3 sequences, about 7.6% being singletons. There are many counts of this clonotype. Its specificity is unknown. Notes on the study in general: Authors suggested each seasonal influenza vaccination recruits few new T cells.

This sequence originates from a man aged 50 to 75 who received an inactivated influenza vaccine. The sample here was PBMCs from blood, taken 23 to 25 months after vaccination. The chain uses TRBV20-1 and TRBJ2-5, with 10 bases that match TRBD1. CDR3 amino acids: CSADGTGDQETQYF. CDR3 in DNA: TGCAGTGCGGACGGGACAGGGGATCAAGAGACCCAGTACTTC.